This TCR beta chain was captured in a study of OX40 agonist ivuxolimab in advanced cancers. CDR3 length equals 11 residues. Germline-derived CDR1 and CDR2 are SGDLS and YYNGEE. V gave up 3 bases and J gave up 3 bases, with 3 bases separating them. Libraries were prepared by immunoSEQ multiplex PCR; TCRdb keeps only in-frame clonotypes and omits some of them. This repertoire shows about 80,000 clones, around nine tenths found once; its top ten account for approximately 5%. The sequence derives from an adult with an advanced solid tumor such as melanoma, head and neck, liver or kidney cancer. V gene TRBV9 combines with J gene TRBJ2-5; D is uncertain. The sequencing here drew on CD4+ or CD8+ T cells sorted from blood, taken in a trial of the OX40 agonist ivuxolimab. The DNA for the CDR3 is TGTGCCAGCAGCGCTGAAGAGACCCAGTACTTC. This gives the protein CASSAEETQYF.